This is a list of T cell receptor beta chains from one sample in a study of long-term antiretroviral therapy in people with HIV. Measured with immunoSEQ multiplex PCR; TCRdb has only the in-frame clones, and not every one. The table has roughly 7,800 clones, over 75% seen once; the top ten hold 16%. The sequencing here drew on unsorted PBMCs, taken 0.1 years after starting antiretroviral therapy. The receptors derive from a man aged 40-50 years with HIV. Both conserved end residues are trimmed from each CDR3. A D gene is named only where the DNA matches it firmly. The size field is filled for only some rows; it gives once, few, many or a size class.

clone size: once
D gene: .
V gene: TRBV15
J gene: TRBJ1-6
CDR3 protein: ATSSRTLNSPLH

clone size: .
D gene: .
V gene: TRBV29-1
J gene: TRBJ2-1
CDR3 protein: SVEQGGNEQF

clone size: .
D gene: TRBD1
V gene: TRBV10-3
J gene: TRBJ2-7
CDR3 protein: AISDAGTVGYEQY

clone size: .
D gene: TRBD1
V gene: TRBV6-5
J gene: TRBJ2-7
CDR3 protein: ASSRTGKNEQY

clone size: .
D gene: .
V gene: TRBV6-5
J gene: TRBJ2-7
CDR3 protein: ASSYRAIHEQY

clone size: .
D gene: .
V gene: TRBV18
J gene: TRBJ1-3
CDR3 protein: ASSPLGPIETGNTIY

clone size: .
D gene: .
V gene: TRBV7-9
J gene: TRBJ2-1
CDR3 protein: ASSPPVLGYNEQF

clone size: few
D gene: TRBD1
V gene: TRBV2
J gene: TRBJ1-6
CDR3 protein: ASSRTGSNSPLH

clone size: .
D gene: TRBD2
V gene: TRBV6-6
J gene: TRBJ2-3
CDR3 protein: ASSSSGGDTDTQY

clone size: .
D gene: TRBD1
V gene: TRBV5-8
J gene: TRBJ1-5
CDR3 protein: ASSWTGGAYSNQPQH

clone size: .
D gene: .
V gene: TRBV10-3
J gene: TRBJ1-1
CDR3 protein: AISDPGAGTEAF

clone size: .
D gene: .
V gene: TRBV19
J gene: TRBJ1-3
CDR3 protein: ASSNTGSGNTIY

clone size: .
D gene: TRBD2
V gene: TRBV11-2
J gene: TRBJ2-1
CDR3 protein: ASSPRLAGVYNEQF

clone size: .
D gene: .
V gene: TRBV4-3
J gene: TRBJ2-1
CDR3 protein: ASSQVTGDNEQF

clone size: .
D gene: .
V gene: TRBV6-1
J gene: TRBJ1-1
CDR3 protein: ASSAGAGLNTEAF

clone size: .
D gene: TRBD2
V gene: TRBV27
J gene: TRBJ2-2
CDR3 protein: ASSKAGGHPGELF

clone size: .
D gene: .
V gene: TRBV6-1
J gene: TRBJ2-7
CDR3 protein: ASSEFPNRAIHSYEQY

clone size: .
D gene: .
V gene: TRBV19
J gene: TRBJ2-7
CDR3 protein: ASSSGTFTYEQY

clone size: .
D gene: TRBD1
V gene: TRBV14
J gene: TRBJ1-1
CDR3 protein: ASSYRGVNTEAF

clone size: .
D gene: .
V gene: TRBV28
J gene: TRBJ2-7
CDR3 protein: ASSLQVRYEQY